The 26 T cell receptor beta chains in this list originate from one sample, sequenced in a study of blood T cell repertoires in COVID-19. Using immunoSEQ multiplex PCR, the repertoire was profiled, and TCRdb retains in-frame clones only, with some absent. The repertoire holds roughly 90,000 clones, about nine tenths seen once, with about 1.5% in the top ten. Input material: peripheral blood. Every receptor here comes from a human donor with active COVID-19. The donor label of this sample is uncertain.

The J gene is TRBJ2-2, the V gene TRBV7-6, with 8 bases lining up with TRBD2. The CDR3 runs to 15 residues. The V gene end was trimmed by 5 bases and the J gene end by 0 bases; junction bases not matched to a gene: 2. From germline, CDR1 is SGHVS and CDR2 FNYEAQ. CDR3: CASSVSGTNTGELFF. Here the CDR3 DNA reads TGTGCCAGCAGCGTTAGCGGGACGAACACCGGGGAGCTGTTTTTT.

The J gene is TRBJ2-1, the V gene TRBV5-1, with TRBD2 identical over 7 bases. This CDR3 has 15 amino acids. Trimming at V came to 4 bases and at J to 0 bases, leaving 4 bases not matched to a gene. Germline CDR1 reads SGHRS; CDR2 reads YFSETQ. The CDR3 nucleotides are TGCGCCAGCAGCCCCGGGGGGAGCTCCTACAATGAGCAGTTCTTC. This encodes CASSPGGSSYNEQFF. Filled out from reference TRBV5-1 and TRBJ2-1, the complete variable domain reads KAGVTQTPRYLIKTRGQQVTLSCSPISGHRSVSWYQQTPGQGLQFLFEYFSETQRNKGNFPGRFSGRQFSNSRSEMNVSTLELGDSALYLCASSPGGSSYNEQFFGPGTRLTVL.

The DNA of the CDR3 is TGTGCCAGCAGCTTATCTGCTGGAGGGACTGAAGCTTTCTTT. This encodes CASSLSAGGTEAFF. V is TRBV7-2 and J is TRBJ1-1; D is unclear. Trimming removed 2 bases from V and 5 bases from J, with 12 bases in between. Germline V CDR1 and CDR2: SGHTA, FQGNSA. The CDR3 is 14 residues long.

Only a few counts were recorded for this clone. The chain recombines TRBV6-2 or TRBV6-3 with TRBJ1-5; D perhaps matches TRBD1 (5 bases). This CDR3 spans 14 amino acids. Germline V gene data show CDR1 as MNHEY and CDR2 as SVGEGT. The germline V and J ends were trimmed by 5 bases and 4 bases, with 12 bases remaining between them. CDR3: CASSRNAGNQPQHF. The CDR3 region has the DNA TGTGCCAGCAGTAGAAACGCAGGGAATCAGCCCCAGCATTTT.

The chain employs TRBV6-6 and TRBJ1-1, with TRBD1 matching 8 bases. The germline gives CDR1 MNHNY, CDR2 SVGAGI (reference sequence). V gave up 0 bases and J gave up 3 bases; unmatched junction bases: 0. The CDR3 has 14 residues. The CDR3 reads CASSYSTGDTEAFF. The CDR3 DNA follows: TGTGCCAGCAGTTACTCGACAGGGGACACTGAAGCTTTCTTT.

V and J are TRBV2 and TRBJ2-1; D possibly corresponds to TRBD1 (5 bases). Germline lookup yields CDR1 SNHLY and CDR2 FYNNEI. The V and J ends lost 5 bases and 4 bases respectively, with 15 bases between them. CDR3 length equals 15 residues. The DNA for the CDR3 is TGTGCCAGCAGTTGGGGATCCGCAGGGTACAATGAGCAGTTCTTC. This translates into CASSWGSAGYNEQFF.

The chain carries TRBV7-9 and TRBJ1-1; possibly TRBD1 for D (6 bases). Trimming cost V 1 base and J 4 bases, with 13 bases left between them. The germline gives CDR1 SEHNR, CDR2 FQNEAQ (reference sequence). The CDR3 extends over 15 amino acids. The CDR3 sequence is CASSLVQGIGTEAFF. The CDR3 nucleotides read TGTGCCAGCAGCTTAGTTCAGGGGATTGGCACTGAAGCTTTCTTT.

The rearrangement joins TRBV4-3 to TRBJ2-3; no clear D. Deletions cut 3 bases from V and 0 bases from J, with 10 bases between. This CDR3 has 15 amino acids. The germline V gene encodes CDR1 LGHNA and CDR2 YSLEER. As DNA, the CDR3 is TGCGCCAGCAGCCAGTCGACACTTAGCACAGATACGCAGTATTTT. This encodes CASSQSTLSTDTQYF.

V is TRBV7-2 and J is TRBJ2-5; 9 bases map to TRBD1. The junction had 2 bases not matched to a gene; V was cut back by 5 bases and J by 4 bases. This CDR3 spans 13 amino acids. Germline-derived CDR1 and CDR2 are SGHTA and FQGNSA. The CDR3 coding sequence is TGTGCCAGCAGCCTACAGGGGGCAGAGACCCAGTACTTC. It encodes CASSLQGAETQYF.

This clone appeared a single time. The chain carries TRBV2 and TRBJ2-1; 9 nucleotides align to TRBD1. CDR1 SNHLY and CDR2 FYNNEI come from the germline V gene. J lost 4 bases, V lost 5 bases, and 3 bases had no gene match. This CDR3 spans 14 amino acids. CDR3 region: CASSTGGLYNEQFF. CDR3 nucleotides: TGTGCCAGCAGTACAGGGGGCTTATACAATGAGCAGTTCTTC.

The chain couples TRBV18 to TRBJ1-3; D is perhaps TRBD1 (6 bases). V was clipped by 3 bases and J by 2 bases, with 8 bases between them. The CDR3 is 14 amino acids. The germline V gene encodes CDR1 KGHSH and CDR2 LQKENI. The CDR3 DNA is TGTGCCAGCTCACCCGGACAGACTGGAAACACCATATATTTT. Amino acid sequence: CASSPGQTGNTIYF. Drawing the rest from reference TRBV18 and TRBJ1-3, the complete variable domain is NAGVMQNPRHLVRRRGQEARLRCSPMKGHSHVYWYRQLPEEGLKFMVYLQKENIIDESGMPKERFSAEFPKEGPSILRIQQVVRGDSAAYFCASSPGQTGNTIYFGEGSWLTVV.

The V and J genes are TRBV6-5 and TRBJ2-7, with 7 nucleotides matching TRBD1. CDR1 is MNHEY and CDR2 is SVGAGI in the germline V gene. The CDR3 is 15 amino acids. The trim removed 3 bases at V and 4 bases at J, leaving 9 bases unmatched. In DNA form, the CDR3 reads TGTGCCAGCAGTTATTCGAAGGGGGCGCGTTACGAGCAGTACTTC. Its protein product is CASSYSKGARYEQYF.

This chain connects TRBV5-1 to TRBJ2-7; 14 bases map to TRBD2. This CDR3 comprises 18 residues. CDR1 is SGHRS, CDR2 YFSETQ, per germline. The J segment lost 2 bases and the V segment lost 0 bases, leaving 7 bases of the junction unmatched. The CDR3 loop is CASSLEGLAGAPPYEQYF. The CDR3 DNA reads as TGCGCCAGCAGCTTGGAGGGACTAGCGGGGGCCCCCCCCTACGAGCAGTACTTC.

The table lists this clone with a count of one. This rearrangement joins TRBV12-2 to TRBJ1-6; TRBD1, as called in the table, went unchecked against the DNA. TRBV12-2 is listed as a pseudogene. The length of the CDR3 is 15 residues. The CDR3 sequence is CASRSHRVANSPLHF. In DNA, the CDR3 is TGTGCAAGTCGCTCGCACAGGGTGGCGAATTCACCCCTCCACTTT.

CDR3 residues: CASPRDPGNMNTEAFF. The DNA of the CDR3 is TGTGCCAGCCCGAGGGATCCGGGGAACATGAACACTGAAGCTTTCTTT. The chain is built from TRBV18 and TRBJ1-1; no firm D call. The V gene's germline CDR1 is KGHSH and CDR2 LQKENI. V lost 8 bases and J lost 0, with 19 bases in between. This CDR3 has 16 residues.

The rearrangement joins TRBV6-2 or TRBV6-3 to TRBJ2-5; D is undetermined. From germline, CDR1 is MNHEY and CDR2 SVGEGT. The CDR3 consists of 12 residues. Trimming stripped 4 bases from V and 5 bases from J, with 8 bases between. The CDR3 loop is CASSSRMETQYF. Written as DNA, the CDR3 is TGTGCCAGCAGTTCTAGAATGGAGACCCAGTACTTC.

The chain is built from TRBV28 and TRBJ2-7; 8 bases align to TRBD1. Germline V lookup: CDR1 MDHEN, CDR2 SYDVKM. V lost 7 bases to trimming and J lost 3 bases; unmatched junction nucleotides: 8. CDR3 length equals 14 residues. The CDR3 coding sequence is TGTGCCAGCATGCGGACAGGGCTCGTCTACGAGCAGTACTTC. Residues: CASMRTGLVYEQYF.

The genes are TRBV5-5 and TRBJ2-1, with D maybe TRBD2 (6 bases). The germline gives CDR1 SGHKS, CDR2 YYEKEE (reference sequence). The CDR3 spans 14 residues. V lost 3 bases and J 4 bases, leaving 11 bases between the germline ends. The CDR3 bases are TGTGCCAGCAGCTCGGGACTCCAATACAATGAGCAGTTCTTC. The encoded protein is CASSSGLQYNEQFF.

The chain has TRBV7-7 and TRBJ2-2, with 7 bases fitting TRBD1. This CDR3 has 15 residues. With V trimmed by 5 bases and J by 2 bases, 5 bases remained unmatched. The germline CDR1 and CDR2 sequences are SSHAT and FNYEAQ (reference sequence). The CDR3 DNA sequence: TGTGCCAGCAGCCCCGGGACAGAAAACACCGGGGAGCTGTTTTTT. This gives the protein CASSPGTENTGELFF.

This sequence joins TRBV2 and TRBJ2-5, with 14 positions matching TRBD2. Germline V gene data show CDR1 as SNHLY and CDR2 as FYNNEI. This CDR3 region has 16 residues. Unmatched junction bases numbered 5, after V lost 6 bases and J lost 2 bases. In DNA, the CDR3 is TGTGCCAGCAGGACTAGCGGGGGGGCAGGACAAGAGACCCAGTACTTC. It specifies CASRTSGGAGQETQYF.

The chain couples TRBV7-8 to TRBJ2-5; TRBD2 aligns across 7 bases. V was pared by 5 bases and J by 2 bases, with 5 bases of the junction left unmatched. The CDR3 consists of 14 residues. Per germline, CDR1 SGHVS and CDR2 FQNEAQ. CDR3 loop: CASSTGTTQETQYF. CDR3 bases: TGTGCCAGCAGCACCGGGACTACTCAAGAGACCCAGTACTTC.

The chain links TRBV7-9 to TRBJ2-3, with a tentative D call TRBD2 (6 bases). V was cut by 5 bases and J by 3 bases, with 15 bases left in between. CDR1 SEHNR and CDR2 FQNEAQ come from the germline V gene (reference sequence). The CDR3 has 15 residues. CDR3 nucleotides: TGTGCCAGCAGCCCGACGGACCGGGGGACAGATACGCAGTATTTT. This sequence encodes CASSPTDRGTDTQYF.

The chain links TRBV19 to TRBJ1-2; 7 nucleotides line up with TRBD1. CDR1 LNHDA and CDR2 SQIVND come from the germline V gene (reference sequence). The CDR3 runs 13 residues. The ends lost 5 bases at V and 11 bases at J; junction bases unmatched: 11. CDR3 sequence (DNA): TGTGCCAGTAGTCCTCGAGACAGGGCGGGGTACACCTTC. Its protein is CASSPRDRAGYTF.

The rearrangement links TRBV28 to TRBJ1-4; D remains ambiguous. The CDR3 has 14 amino acids. Germline assignment: CDR1 MDHEN and CDR2 SYDVKM. Trimming stripped 6 bases from V and 11 bases from J, with 19 bases between. CDR3 sequence (DNA): TGTGCCAGCAGCGTTCCCGCGGGGAAGAGGAAACTGTTTTTT. Its translation is CASSVPAGKRKLFF.

The chain employs TRBV4-3 and TRBJ1-2, with no clear D. V lost 0 bases and J 5 bases, leaving 7 bases between the germline ends. The CDR3 runs 13 residues. CDR1 and CDR2 from the germline V gene are LGHNA and YSLEER. The CDR3 is CASSQDTEYGYTF. As DNA, the CDR3 is TGCGCCAGCAGCCAAGATACGGAGTATGGCTACACCTTC.

A single count supports this clone. The rearrangement joins TRBV5-4 to TRBJ1-5; TRBD1 matches 7 bases. J lost 5 bases, V lost 1 base, and 0 bases had no gene match. Looked up from germline, CDR1 is SGHNT and CDR2 is YYREEE (reference sequence). The CDR3 consists of 13 residues. The CDR3 bases are TGTGCCAGCAGCTTGCAGGGGGATCAGCCCCAGCATTTT. It encodes CASSLQGDQPQHF.